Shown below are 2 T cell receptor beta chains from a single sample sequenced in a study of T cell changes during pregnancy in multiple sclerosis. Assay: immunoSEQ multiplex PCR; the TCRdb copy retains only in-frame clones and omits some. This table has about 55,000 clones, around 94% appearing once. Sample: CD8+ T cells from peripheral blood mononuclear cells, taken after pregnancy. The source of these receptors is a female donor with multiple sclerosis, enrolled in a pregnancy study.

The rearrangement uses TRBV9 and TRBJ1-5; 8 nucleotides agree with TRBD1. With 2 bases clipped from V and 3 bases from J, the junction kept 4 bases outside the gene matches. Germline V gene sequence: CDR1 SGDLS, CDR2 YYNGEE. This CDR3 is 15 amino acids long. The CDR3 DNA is TGTGCCAGCAGCGTTACAGGGGGGCTCAATCAGCCCCAGCATTTT. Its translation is CASSVTGGLNQPQHF.

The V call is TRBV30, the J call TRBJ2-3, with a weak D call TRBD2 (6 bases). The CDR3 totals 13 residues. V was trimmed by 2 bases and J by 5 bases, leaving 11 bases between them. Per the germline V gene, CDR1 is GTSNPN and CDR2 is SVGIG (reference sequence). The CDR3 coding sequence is TGTGCCTGGAGTCCGGGGGTGGGAGATACGCAGTATTTT. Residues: CAWSPGVGDTQYF.